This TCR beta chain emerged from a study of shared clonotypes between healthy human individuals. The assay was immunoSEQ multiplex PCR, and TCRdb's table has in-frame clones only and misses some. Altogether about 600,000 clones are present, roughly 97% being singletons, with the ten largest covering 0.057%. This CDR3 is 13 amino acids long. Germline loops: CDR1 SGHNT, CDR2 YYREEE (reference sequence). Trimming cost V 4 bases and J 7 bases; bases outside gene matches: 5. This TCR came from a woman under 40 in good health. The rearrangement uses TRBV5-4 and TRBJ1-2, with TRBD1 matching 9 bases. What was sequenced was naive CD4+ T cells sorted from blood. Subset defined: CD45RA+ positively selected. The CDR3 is CASSRDRVIGYTF. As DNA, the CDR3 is TGTGCCAGCAGCAGGGACAGGGTAATTGGCTACACCTTC.